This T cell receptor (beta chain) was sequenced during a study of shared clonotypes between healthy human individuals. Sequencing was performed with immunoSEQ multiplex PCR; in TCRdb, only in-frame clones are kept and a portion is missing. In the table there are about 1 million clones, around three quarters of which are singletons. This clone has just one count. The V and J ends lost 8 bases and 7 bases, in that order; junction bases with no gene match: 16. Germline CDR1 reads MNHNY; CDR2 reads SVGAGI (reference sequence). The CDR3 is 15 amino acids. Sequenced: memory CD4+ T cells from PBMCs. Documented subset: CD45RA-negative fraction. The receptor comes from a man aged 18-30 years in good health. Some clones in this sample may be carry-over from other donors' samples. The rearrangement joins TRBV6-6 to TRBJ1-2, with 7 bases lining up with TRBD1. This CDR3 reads CASGLSDREALGYTF. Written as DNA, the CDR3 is TGTGCCAGCGGACTCTCAGACAGGGAGGCGCTTGGCTACACCTTC.